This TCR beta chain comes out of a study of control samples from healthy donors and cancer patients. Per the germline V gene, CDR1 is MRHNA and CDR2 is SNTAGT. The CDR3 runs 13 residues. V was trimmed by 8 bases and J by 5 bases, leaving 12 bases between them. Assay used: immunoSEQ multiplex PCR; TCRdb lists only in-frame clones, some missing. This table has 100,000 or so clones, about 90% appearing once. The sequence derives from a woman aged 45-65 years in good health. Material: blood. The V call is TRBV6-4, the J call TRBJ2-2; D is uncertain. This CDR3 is CASGQTATGELFF. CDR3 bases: TGTGCCAGCGGCCAAACAGCGACCGGGGAGCTGTTTTTT.